The 11 T cell receptor beta chains in this list originate from one sample, sequenced in a study of blood T cell repertoires in COVID-19. The data were produced by immunoSEQ multiplex PCR, yet TCRdb's version contains in-frame clones alone and is incomplete. This table has 200,000 to 300,000 clones, more than 85% appearing once. Sequencing was performed on peripheral blood. Receptors were obtained from a woman in her fifties or sixties with COVID-19, enrolled during active disease.

This sequence joins TRBV11-2 and TRBJ2-1; TRBD2 is a possible D gene (5 bases). The CDR3 sequence is 12 residues long. Germline V gene lookup returns CDR1 SGHAT and CDR2 FQNNGV. With 3 bases removed from V and 6 bases from J, the gap between germline ends came to 6 bases. The CDR3 protein is CASSFTSNEQFF. For the CDR3, the DNA is TGTGCCAGCAGCTTCACTAGCAATGAGCAGTTCTTC.

This sequence joins TRBV4-2 and TRBJ2-3; 12 bases map to TRBD2. The CDR3 runs to 19 residues. Trimming cost V 4 bases and J 1 base; bases outside gene matches: 12. Germline V gene data show CDR1 as LGHNA and CDR2 as YNFKEQ. The CDR3 protein is CASSLGLAGRGARTDTQYF. CDR3 in DNA: TGTGCCAGCAGCCTTGGACTAGCGGGGAGGGGGGCTCGCACAGATACGCAGTATTTT.

A note on this clone: Distinct nucleotide sequences in the sample also encode this CDR3. The rearrangement joins TRBV5-1 to TRBJ2-1; the D gene is possibly TRBD2 (5 bases). CDR3 size: 16 residues. Trimming removed 4 bases from V and 0 bases from J, with 14 bases in between. Germline CDR1 is SGHRS and CDR2 is YFSETQ. CDR3 amino acids: CASSPGGGSSYNEQFF. For the CDR3, the DNA is TGCGCCAGCAGCCCGGGCGGAGGCAGCTCCTACAATGAGCAGTTCTTC.

This chain connects TRBV7-8 to TRBJ2-3; TRBD1 matches at 8 bases. Germline V gives CDR1 SGHVS, CDR2 FQNEAQ. The CDR3 is 16 residues long. Trimming cost V 6 bases and J 0 bases; bases outside gene matches: 8. CDR3 region: CASRRRQGQSTDTQYF. DNA of the CDR3: TGTGCCAGCAGAAGACGACAGGGGCAGAGCACAGATACGCAGTATTTT.

The rearrangement uses TRBV28 and TRBJ1-6, with a tentative D call TRBD1 (6 bases). V lost 4 bases and J lost 8, with 15 bases in between. The CDR3 contains 15 residues. The germline V gene has CDR1 MDHEN and CDR2 SYDVKM. The CDR3 loop is CASSSPTQGYSPLHF. The CDR3 nucleotides read TGTGCCAGCAGTTCCCCAACACAGGGATATTCACCCCTCCACTTT.

The chain recombines TRBV30 with TRBJ1-2; D may be TRBD1 (5 bases). There are 16 residues in the CDR3. Trimming cost V 0 bases and J 4 bases, with 18 bases left between them. Germline loops: CDR1 GTSNPN, CDR2 SVGIG (reference sequence). CDR3 sequence reads: CAWSVFEGLSPYGYTF. The CDR3 DNA reads as TGTGCCTGGAGTGTATTCGAGGGACTGTCCCCCTATGGCTACACCTTC.

This clone was observed a single time. This rearrangement joins TRBV5-1 to TRBJ2-7; 10 bases line up with TRBD2. The ends lost 1 base at V and 6 bases at J; junction bases unmatched: 7. This CDR3 has 15 amino acids. CDR1 and CDR2 from the germline V gene are SGHRS and YFSETQ. This CDR3 is CASSLWSSGSSEQYF. CDR3 in DNA: TGCGCCAGCAGCTTGTGGTCTAGCGGGAGTTCCGAGCAGTACTTC.

The J gene is TRBJ2-7, the V gene TRBV21-1; the D call of TRBD1 is as the table states it, not checked on the DNA. TRBV21-1 has pseudogene status. CDR3 size: 14 residues. CDR3 bases: TGTGCCAGCAGCAAAAGTGGTGAACAGGACGAGCAGTACTTC. As protein: CASSKSGEQDEQYF.

V and J are TRBV4-3 and TRBJ2-3; 7 bases agree with TRBD1. CDR3 length: 17 amino acids. Germline assignment: CDR1 LGHNA and CDR2 YSLEER. The J segment lost 1 base and the V segment lost 4 bases, leaving 11 bases of the junction unmatched. This CDR3 reads CASSRRTGAEGTDTQYF. The CDR3 region has the DNA TGCGCCAGCAGCCGAAGAACAGGGGCTGAGGGCACAGATACGCAGTATTTT.

This chain links TRBV29-1 with TRBJ2-1, with D possibly TRBD2 on 5 matching bases. The ends were cut back, 2 bases at V and 3 bases at J, with 8 bases in the middle. There are 13 residues in the CDR3. CDR1 is SQVTM, CDR2 ANQGSEA, per germline. The CDR3 spells CSVELALYNEQFF. CDR3 sequence (DNA): TGCAGCGTTGAACTAGCTCTCTACAATGAGCAGTTCTTC.

For the CDR3, the DNA is TGCGCCAGCAGCCCGGACAGTAGCTCCTATAATTCACCCCTCCACTTT. It yields the protein CASSPDSSSYNSPLHF. This chain uses TRBV5-1 with TRBJ1-6; tentative D call: TRBD1 (6 bases). This CDR3 comprises 16 residues. Germline V gene sequence: CDR1 SGHRS, CDR2 YFSETQ. Trimming removed 4 bases at V and 0 bases at J, with 11 bases between.